This TCR beta chain was sequenced during a study of identical twins' blood T cells. In TCRdb, the 5' RACE reads were re-called with MiXCR into one record per CDR3 protein. Of 350,000 to 400,000 distinct CDR3 sequences listed, under 30% are singletons. Germline V gene lookup returns CDR1 LGHNA and CDR2 YSLEER. The CDR3 spans 14 residues. V gave up 0 bases and J gave up 4 bases, with 7 bases separating them. Sequencing was carried out using PBMCs. This TCR derives from a woman aged 18-49 years in good health. This sequence joins TRBV4-3 and TRBJ1-5, with no clear D. Written as DNA, the CDR3 is TGCGCCAGCAGCCAAGAGATTGGTAATCAGCCCCAGCATTTT. Translation gives CASSQEIGNQPQHF.